This T cell receptor (beta chain) stems from a study of blood T cell repertoires in COVID-19. Study information: Both acute and convalescent COVID-19 samples were obtained from the United States, Italy and Spain. PBMCs, B-cell-depleted T cells, or T cells were the source of the cDNA or gDNA that made up the material.

Trimming took off 8 bases at V and 7 bases at J, with 14 bases between the two ends. Per the germline V gene, CDR1 is MRHNA and CDR2 is SNTAGT. The CDR3 is made up of 12 amino acids. Per the authors' pipeline: Researchers report that nucleated cell counts were estimated from reference gene primer amplification. Clones were sequenced by immunoSEQ multiplex PCR, and TCRdb holds only the in-frame ones, with some missing. That table is the source of V, J and clone size, and D and trimming were worked out from the DNA. The sample consists of about 140,000 clones, 60% to 85% of them appearing once. The V call is TRBV6-4, the J call TRBJ1-2, with D possibly TRBD1 on 6 matching bases. The receptor's source is a woman over 75 with active or convalescent COVID-19. Material: peripheral blood. The CDR3 region has the DNA TGTGCCAGCGCGGACAGAATCGGTGGCTACACCTTC. This codes for CASADRIGGYTF.